This is a list of T cell receptor beta chains from one sample in a study of blood T cells in healthy people across ages. One entry per CDR3 protein results from TCRdb running MiXCR on the 5' RACE reads. The data contain roughly 650,000 distinct CDR3 sequences, about a third of them singletons. The sample taken for sequencing was blood. Source of these receptors: a woman over 75 in good health. CDR3s leave out the opening cysteine and the closing phenylalanine or tryptophan.

V	CDR3
TRBV7-9	ASSPGGLARQTQY
TRBV30	AWSVVASGGYT
TRBV6-5	ASIASGMSSGNTIY
TRBV20-1	SAPGPAGEVYGYT
TRBV19	ASNVKRSTEAF
TRBV11-2	ASSPGVGQAF
TRBV7-9	ASSVSGTDSYEQY
TRBV27	ASSLVASGIYEQY
TRBV7-3	ASSGGGDTGELF
TRBV19	ASKQGTTNTGELF
TRBV5-1	ASSLGTSGGPREF
TRBV20-1	SARVGRRSEKLF
TRBV7-3	ASSLNALSTGELF
TRBV30	ACQFYNEQF
TRBV7-2	ASSKGTANTEAF
TRBV20-1	SARRAGGQETQF